The rows below give T cell receptor beta chains drawn from one sample of a study of blood T cell repertoires in COVID-19. Clones were read by immunoSEQ multiplex PCR, and TCRdb kept only the in-frame ones, dropping some. The sample contains tens of thousands of clones, about 87% of which appear only once. Input material: peripheral blood. The receptor set was obtained from a human donor in a cohort sampled during active COVID-19. CDR3s include the opening cysteine and the closing phenylalanine or tryptophan. The order of the fields is CDR3 DNA, CDR3 protein, J gene, clone size, V gene, D gene. A D gene is named only where the DNA matches it firmly. Some rows have no size entry. The others give once, few or many, or a class for an expanded clone.

TGTGCCAGCAGTTACTCGCACCGGGGCTATGGCTACACCTTC | CASSYSHRGYGYTF | TRBJ1-2 | once | TRBV6-5 | .
TGTGCCAGCAGCCAACTAGCGGGGGGGCCTCCCCAAGAGACCCAGTACTTC | CASSQLAGGPPQETQYF | TRBJ2-5 | once | TRBV3-1/TRBV3-2 | TRBD2
TGCGCCAGCAGCGGAGGTGGTGACTATGGCTACACCTTC | CASSGGGDYGYTF | TRBJ1-2 | . | TRBV5-1 | .
TGTGCCAGCAGTGAAGCGGGGAGTACCAAAAACATTCAGTACTTC | CASSEAGSTKNIQYF | TRBJ2-4 | . | TRBV6-1 | .
TGTGCCAGCAGCTCCCGCCGGGGGGTTGGCTACACCTTC | CASSSRRGVGYTF | TRBJ1-2 | . | TRBV7-3 | .
TGTGCCAGCAGCTTGTGGGAGGGGGTTTCAGCTTTCTTT | CASSLWEGVSAFF | TRBJ1-1 | . | TRBV5-4 | .
TGTGCCAGCAGCTTATCTGGGACTAGCATGTATACGCAGTATTTT | CASSLSGTSMYTQYF | TRBJ2-3 | . | TRBV7-6 | TRBD2
TGCGCCAGCAGCCGCGTTACTGGTCTGGGAGGGTACGAGCAGTACTTC | CASSRVTGLGGYEQYF | TRBJ2-7 | . | TRBV4-1 | TRBD2
TGTGCCAGTAGTCCGGCGAGGAGAGCCTACAATGAGCAGTTCTTC | CASSPARRAYNEQFF | TRBJ2-1 | . | TRBV19 | .
TGTGCCAGCAGTTTGCGGGGGCGGGGCTACACCTTC | CASSLRGRGYTF | TRBJ1-2 | once | TRBV28 | .
TGTGCCAGCAGCAACAGGTTCGCAGATACGCAGTATTTT | CASSNRFADTQYF | TRBJ2-3 | once | TRBV7-2 | .
TGTGCCAGCTCAAGGAGCAGGGGAGATACGCAGTATTTT | CASSRSRGDTQYF | TRBJ2-3 | . | TRBV7-2 | .
TGTGCCAGTACCGCGGTCCCCAATCAGCCCCAGCATTTT | CASTAVPNQPQHF | TRBJ1-5 | few | TRBV19 | .
TGTGCCAGTAGTTTCTCCGACATACTGAACACTGAAGCTTTCTTT | CASSFSDILNTEAFF | TRBJ1-1 | . | TRBV19 | .
TGTGCCAGCAGCCGTAAGCAGGGGGCTTGGAATCAGCCCCAGCATTTT | CASSRKQGAWNQPQHF | TRBJ1-5 | . | TRBV13 | TRBD1
TGTGCCAGCAGCAAAACTAGCTCAGATACGCAGTATTTT | CASSKTSSDTQYF | TRBJ2-3 | . | TRBV7-8 | .
TGTGCCAGCAGCCTCAGGCCGGCCGGGGAGCTGTTTTTT | CASSLRPAGELFF | TRBJ2-2 | once | TRBV7-3 | .
TGTGCCAGCAGCCCCCAGGGGGCCAATCAGCCCCAGCATTTT | CASSPQGANQPQHF | TRBJ1-5 | . | TRBV6-5 | TRBD1
TGCGCCAGCAGCCAAGCCGGGACTTCCGAGCAGTACTTC | CASSQAGTSEQYF | TRBJ2-7 | . | TRBV4-3 | .
TGCAGCGTGGGGGGACAGGGTCGCTCTAATGAAAAACTGTTTTTT | CSVGGQGRSNEKLFF | TRBJ1-4 | . | TRBV29-1 | TRBD1
TGTGCCAGTAACCGGGGATCCCCAGGCACTGAAGCTTTCTTT | CASNRGSPGTEAFF | TRBJ1-1 | . | TRBV19 | .
TGTGCCAGCAGTCTTAAGGGACATCAACTGTTTTTT | CASSLKGHQLFF | TRBJ1-4 | . | TRBV28 | .
TGTGCCAGCAGCTTGGCCTTCGAGACCCAGTACTTC | CASSLAFETQYF | TRBJ2-5 | . | TRBV5-6 | .
TGTGCCTGGAGTGTTGGGACAGCAACTAATGAAAAACTGTTTTTT | CAWSVGTATNEKLFF | TRBJ1-4 | . | TRBV30 | TRBD1
TGCGCCAGCAGCTTACCGACAGGTACCAGAGGAGGCTCTGGGGCCAACGTCCTGACTTTC | CASSLPTGTRGGSGANVLTF | TRBJ2-6 | . | TRBV5-1 | .
TGCGCCAGCAGCTTGTCGGTTAGCGGTAAAATCCAAGAGACCCAGTACTTC | CASSLSVSGKIQETQYF | TRBJ2-5 | . | TRBV5-1 | .
TGTGCCAGCAGACCATTGGCCGTTGTGTCACCCCTCCACTTT | CASRPLAVVSPLHF | TRBJ1-6 | . | TRBV28 | .